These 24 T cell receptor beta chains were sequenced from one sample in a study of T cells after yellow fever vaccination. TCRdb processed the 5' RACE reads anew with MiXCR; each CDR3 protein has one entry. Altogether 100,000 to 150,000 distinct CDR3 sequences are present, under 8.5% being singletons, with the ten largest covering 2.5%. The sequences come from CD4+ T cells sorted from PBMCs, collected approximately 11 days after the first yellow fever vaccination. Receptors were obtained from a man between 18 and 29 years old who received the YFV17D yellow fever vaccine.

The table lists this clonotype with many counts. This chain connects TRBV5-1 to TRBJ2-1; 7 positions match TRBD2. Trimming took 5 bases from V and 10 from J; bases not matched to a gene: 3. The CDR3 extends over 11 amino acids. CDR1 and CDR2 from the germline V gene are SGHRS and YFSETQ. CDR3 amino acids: CASSPGGEQFF. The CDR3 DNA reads TGCGCCAGCAGTCCCGGGGGGGAGCAGTTCTTC.

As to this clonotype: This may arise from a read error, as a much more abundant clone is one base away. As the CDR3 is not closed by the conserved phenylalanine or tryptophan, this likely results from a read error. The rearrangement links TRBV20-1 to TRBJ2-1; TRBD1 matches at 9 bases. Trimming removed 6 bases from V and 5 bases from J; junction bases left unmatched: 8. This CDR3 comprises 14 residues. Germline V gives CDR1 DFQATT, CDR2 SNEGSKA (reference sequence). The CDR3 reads CSAVGTGSNNEQFV. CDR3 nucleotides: TGCAGTGCCGTAGGGACAGGGTCAAACAATGAGCAGTTCGTC.

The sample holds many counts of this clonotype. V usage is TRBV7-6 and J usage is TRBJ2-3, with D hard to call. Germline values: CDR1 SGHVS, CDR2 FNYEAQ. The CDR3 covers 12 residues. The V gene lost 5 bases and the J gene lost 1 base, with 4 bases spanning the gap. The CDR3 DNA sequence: TGTGCCAGCAGCCGGGGCACAGATACGCAGTATTTT. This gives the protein CASSRGTDTQYF.

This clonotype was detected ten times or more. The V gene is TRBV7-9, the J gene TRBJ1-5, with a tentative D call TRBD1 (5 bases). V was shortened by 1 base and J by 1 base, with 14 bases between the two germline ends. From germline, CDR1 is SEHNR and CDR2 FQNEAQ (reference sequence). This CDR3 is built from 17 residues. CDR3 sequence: CASSLDGGTDSNQPQHF. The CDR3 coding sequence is TGTGCCAGCAGCTTAGATGGGGGGACGGACAGCAATCAGCCCCAGCATTTT. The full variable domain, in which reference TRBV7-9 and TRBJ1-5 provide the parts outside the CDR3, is DTGVSQNPRHKITKRGQNVTFRCDPISEHNRLYWYRQTLGQGPEFLTYFQNEAQLEKSRLLSDRFSAERPKGSFSTLEIQRTEQGDSAMYLCASSLDGGTDSNQPQHFGDGTRLSIL.

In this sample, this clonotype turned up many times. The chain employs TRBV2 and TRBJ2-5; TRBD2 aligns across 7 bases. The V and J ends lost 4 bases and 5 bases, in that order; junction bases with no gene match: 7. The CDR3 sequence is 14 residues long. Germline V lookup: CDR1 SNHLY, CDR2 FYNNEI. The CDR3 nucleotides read TGTGCCAGCAGTGTGACGGCGGGGGAGGAGACCCAGTACTTC. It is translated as CASSVTAGEETQYF.

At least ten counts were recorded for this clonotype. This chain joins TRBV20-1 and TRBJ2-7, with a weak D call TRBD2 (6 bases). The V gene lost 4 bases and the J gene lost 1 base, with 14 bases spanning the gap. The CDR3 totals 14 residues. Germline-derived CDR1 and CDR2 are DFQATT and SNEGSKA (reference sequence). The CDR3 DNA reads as TGCAGTGCTACCCCCGGGACTGGGTCCTACGAGCAGTACTTC. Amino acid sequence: CSATPGTGSYEQYF.

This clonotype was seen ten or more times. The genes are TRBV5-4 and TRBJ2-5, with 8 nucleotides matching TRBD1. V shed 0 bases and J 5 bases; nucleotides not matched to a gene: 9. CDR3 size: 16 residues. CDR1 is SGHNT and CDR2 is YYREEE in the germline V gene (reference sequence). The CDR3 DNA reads TGTGCCAGCAGCTTGGCCCAGGGGGCGTCAAGGGAGACCCAGTACTTC. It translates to CASSLAQGASRETQYF.

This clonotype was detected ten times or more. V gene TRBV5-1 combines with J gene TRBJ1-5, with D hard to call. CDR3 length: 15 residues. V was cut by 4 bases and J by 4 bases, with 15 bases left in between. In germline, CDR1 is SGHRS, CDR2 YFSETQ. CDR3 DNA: TGCGCCAGCAGCCCCGACCCAGGTCCTAATCAGCCCCAGCATTTT. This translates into CASSPDPGPNQPQHF.

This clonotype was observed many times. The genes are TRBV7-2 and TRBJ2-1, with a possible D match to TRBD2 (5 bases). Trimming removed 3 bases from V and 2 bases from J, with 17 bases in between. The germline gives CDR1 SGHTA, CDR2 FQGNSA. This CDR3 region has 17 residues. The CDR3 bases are TGTGCCAGCAGCTTGGGTCCCCTGGGAGCCCCCTACAATGAGCAGTTCTTC. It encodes CASSLGPLGAPYNEQFF.

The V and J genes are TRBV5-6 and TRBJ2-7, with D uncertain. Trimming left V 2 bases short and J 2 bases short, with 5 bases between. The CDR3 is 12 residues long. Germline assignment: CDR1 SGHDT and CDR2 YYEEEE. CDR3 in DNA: TGTGCCAGCAGCTTCATGACCTACGAGCAGTACTTC. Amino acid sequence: CASSFMTYEQYF.

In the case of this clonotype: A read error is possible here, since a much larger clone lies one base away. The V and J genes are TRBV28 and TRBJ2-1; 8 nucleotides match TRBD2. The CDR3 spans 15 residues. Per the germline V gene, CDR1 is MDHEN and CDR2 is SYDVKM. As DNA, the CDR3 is TGTGCCAGCAGCCCCGGGGGGGCCGACTACAATGAGCGGTTCTTC. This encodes CASSPGGADYNERFF. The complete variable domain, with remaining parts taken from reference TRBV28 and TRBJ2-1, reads DVKVTQSSRYLVKRTGEKVFLECVQDMDHENMFWYRQDPGLGLRLIYFSYDVKMKEKGDIPEGYSVSREKKERFSLILESASTNQTSMYLCASSPGGADYNERFFGPGTRLTVL.

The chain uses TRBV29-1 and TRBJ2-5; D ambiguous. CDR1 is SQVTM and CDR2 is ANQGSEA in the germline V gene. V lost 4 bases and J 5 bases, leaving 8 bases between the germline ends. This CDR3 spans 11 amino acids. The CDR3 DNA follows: TGCAGCGTTGCCCGTGCGGAGACCCAGTACTTC. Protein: CSVARAETQYF.

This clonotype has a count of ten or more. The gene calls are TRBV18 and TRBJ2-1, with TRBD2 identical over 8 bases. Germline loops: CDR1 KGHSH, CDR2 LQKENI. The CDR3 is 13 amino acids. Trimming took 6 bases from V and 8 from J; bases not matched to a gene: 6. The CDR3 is CASSPGLAHEQFF. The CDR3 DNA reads TGTGCCAGCTCGCCTGGACTAGCCCATGAGCAGTTCTTC.

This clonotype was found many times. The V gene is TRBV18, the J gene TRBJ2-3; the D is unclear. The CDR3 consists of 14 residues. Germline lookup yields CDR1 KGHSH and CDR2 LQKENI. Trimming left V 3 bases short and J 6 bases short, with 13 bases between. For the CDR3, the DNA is TGTGCCAGCTCACCGGGTCTTTTCCCGGATACGCAGTATTTT. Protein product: CASSPGLFPDTQYF. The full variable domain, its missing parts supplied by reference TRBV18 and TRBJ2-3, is NAGVMQNPRHLVRRRGQEARLRCSPMKGHSHVYWYRQLPEEGLKFMVYLQKENIIDESGMPKERFSAEFPKEGPSILRIQQVVRGDSAAYFCASSPGLFPDTQYFGPGTRLTVL.

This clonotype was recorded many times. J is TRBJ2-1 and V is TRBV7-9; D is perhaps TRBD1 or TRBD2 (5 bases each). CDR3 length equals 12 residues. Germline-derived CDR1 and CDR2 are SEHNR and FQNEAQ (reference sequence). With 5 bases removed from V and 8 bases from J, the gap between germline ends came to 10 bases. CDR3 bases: TGTGCCAGCAGCCGGGGCGGTGATGAGCAGTTCTTC. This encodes CASSRGGDEQFF.

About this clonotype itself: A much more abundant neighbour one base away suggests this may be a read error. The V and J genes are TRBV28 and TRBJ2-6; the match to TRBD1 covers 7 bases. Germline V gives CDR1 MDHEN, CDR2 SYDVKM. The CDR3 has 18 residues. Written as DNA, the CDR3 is TGTGCCAGCAGAGCCCGACAGGGCCGACGCTCTGGGGCCAGCGTCCTGACTTTC. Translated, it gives CASRARQGRRSGASVLTF.

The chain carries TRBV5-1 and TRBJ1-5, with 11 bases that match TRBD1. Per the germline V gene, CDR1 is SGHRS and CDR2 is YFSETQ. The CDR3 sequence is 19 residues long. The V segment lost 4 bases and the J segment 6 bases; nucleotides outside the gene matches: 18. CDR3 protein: CASSLRPRTGGGWVQPQHF. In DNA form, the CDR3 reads TGCGCCAGCAGCCTTAGGCCTCGGACAGGGGGCGGTTGGGTTCAGCCCCAGCATTTT.

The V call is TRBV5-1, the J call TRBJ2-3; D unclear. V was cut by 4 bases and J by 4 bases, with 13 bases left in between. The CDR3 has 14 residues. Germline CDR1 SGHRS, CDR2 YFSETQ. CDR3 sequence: CASSRRFRADTQYF. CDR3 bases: TGCGCCAGCAGCCGCCGGTTTAGGGCAGATACGCAGTATTTT.

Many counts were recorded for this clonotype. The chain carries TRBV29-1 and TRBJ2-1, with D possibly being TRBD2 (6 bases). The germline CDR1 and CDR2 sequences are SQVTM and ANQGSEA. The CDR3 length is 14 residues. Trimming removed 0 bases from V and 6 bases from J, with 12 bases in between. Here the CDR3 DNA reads TGCAGCGTTGAAGATTCTCTAGCGATCAATGAGCAGTTCTTC. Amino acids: CSVEDSLAINEQFF.

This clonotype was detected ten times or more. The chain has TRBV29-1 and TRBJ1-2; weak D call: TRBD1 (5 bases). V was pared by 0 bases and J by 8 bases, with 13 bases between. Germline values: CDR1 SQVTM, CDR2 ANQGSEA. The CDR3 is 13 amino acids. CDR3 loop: CSVEDRRAGGYTF. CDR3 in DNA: TGCAGCGTTGAAGATCGCAGGGCCGGCGGCTACACCTTC. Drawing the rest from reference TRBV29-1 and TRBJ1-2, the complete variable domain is SAVISQKPSRDICQRGTSLTIQCQVDSQVTMMFWYRQQPGQSLTLIATANQGSEATYESGFVIDKFPISRPNLTFSTLTVSNMSPEDSSIYLCSVEDRRAGGYTFGSGTRLTVV.

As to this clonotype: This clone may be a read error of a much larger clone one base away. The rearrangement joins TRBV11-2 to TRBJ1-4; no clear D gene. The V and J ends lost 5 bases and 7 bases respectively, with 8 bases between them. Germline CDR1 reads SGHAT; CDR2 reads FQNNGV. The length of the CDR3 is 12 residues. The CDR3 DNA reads TGTGCCAGCAGCCATCTTGGTGAAAAACTGTTTTTT. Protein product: CASSHLGEKLFF.

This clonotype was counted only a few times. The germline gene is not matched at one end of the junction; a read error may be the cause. CDR3: CASSAPGQGGDTQYF. DNA for the CDR3: TGTGCCAGCTCAGCACCGGGACAGGGGGGAGATACGCAGTATTTT. The rearrangement links TRBV18 to TRBJ2-3, with 11 bases aligning to TRBD1. The CDR3 is 15 residues long. CDR1 and CDR2 (germline): KGHSH, LQKENI.

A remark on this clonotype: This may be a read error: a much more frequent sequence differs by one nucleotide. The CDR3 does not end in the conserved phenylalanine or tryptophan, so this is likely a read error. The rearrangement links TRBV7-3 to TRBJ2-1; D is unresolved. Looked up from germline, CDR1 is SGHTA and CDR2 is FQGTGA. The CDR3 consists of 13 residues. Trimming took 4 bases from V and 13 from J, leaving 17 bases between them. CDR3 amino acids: CASSSLVSRRQFL. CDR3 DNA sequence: TGTGCCAGCAGCTCCTTAGTATCCCGAAGACAGTTCCTC.

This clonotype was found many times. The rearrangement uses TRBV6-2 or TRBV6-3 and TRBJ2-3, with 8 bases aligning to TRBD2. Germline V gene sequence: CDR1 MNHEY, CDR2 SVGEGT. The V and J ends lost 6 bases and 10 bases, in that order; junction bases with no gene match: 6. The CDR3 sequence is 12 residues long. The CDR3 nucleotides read TGTGCCAGCAGGACTCTAGCGGGCCCGCAGTATTTT. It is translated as CASRTLAGPQYF.